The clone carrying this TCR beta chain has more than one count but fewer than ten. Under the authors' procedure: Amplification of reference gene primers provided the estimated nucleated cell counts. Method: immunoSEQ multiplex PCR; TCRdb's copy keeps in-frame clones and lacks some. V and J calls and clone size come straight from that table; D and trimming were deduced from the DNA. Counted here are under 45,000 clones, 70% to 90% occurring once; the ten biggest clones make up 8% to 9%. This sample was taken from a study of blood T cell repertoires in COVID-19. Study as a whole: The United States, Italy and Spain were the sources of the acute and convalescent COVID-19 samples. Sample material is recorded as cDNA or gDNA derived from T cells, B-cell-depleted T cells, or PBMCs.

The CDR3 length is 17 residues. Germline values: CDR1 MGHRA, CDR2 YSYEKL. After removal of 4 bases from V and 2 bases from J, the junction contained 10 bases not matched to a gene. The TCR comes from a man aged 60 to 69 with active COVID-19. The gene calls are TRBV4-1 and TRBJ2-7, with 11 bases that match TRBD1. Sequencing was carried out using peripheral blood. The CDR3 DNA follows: TGCGCCAGCAGCCTCCAAGCACCGGGACAGGGGGCCTACGAGCAGTACTTC. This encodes CASSLQAPGQGAYEQYF.